Listed below are T cell receptor beta chains from one sample, sequenced in a study of blood T cell repertoires in COVID-19. TCRdb keeps only in-frame clones here, not all; method: immunoSEQ multiplex PCR. The data show under 300,000 clones, around 88% seen once. The sample consisted of PBMCs or T cells enriched from blood (not recorded which). The receptor source for this set is a woman in her 40s with acute COVID-19. The CDR3 runs from the conserved cysteine through the conserved F or W. The order of the fields is J gene, V gene, clone size, D gene, CDR3 protein, CDR3 DNA. D genes are given only for firm matches. Clone size appears in some rows only: once, few, many, or a class for an expanded clone.

TRBJ1-2 TRBV4-3 few TRBD1 CASSHRTGGYGYTF TGCGCCAGCAGCCATCGGACAGGGGGGTATGGCTACACCTTC
TRBJ2-1 TRBV15 . TRBD2 CATSGGGLANNEQFF TGTGCCACCAGCGGAGGGGGACTAGCTAACAATGAGCAGTTCTTC
TRBJ2-3 TRBV5-6 once TRBD1 CASSSTGGKTDTQYF TGTGCCAGCAGCTCGACAGGGGGGAAGACAGATACGCAGTATTTT
TRBJ1-2 TRBV30 few TRBD1 CAWSVWGQVLYGYTF TGTGCCTGGAGTGTATGGGGACAGGTACTATATGGCTACACCTTC
TRBJ2-7 TRBV9 . . CASSPIRGPSGEQYF TGTGCCAGCAGCCCAATCAGGGGTCCCTCGGGCGAGCAGTACTTC
TRBJ2-7 TRBV6-5 once TRBD2 CASSATSGVGYEQYF TGTGCCAGCAGCGCCACTAGCGGGGTAGGCTACGAGCAGTACTTC
TRBJ2-1 TRBV4-2 . . CASSQDMLAVGGEQFF TGTGCCAGCAGCCAAGATATGCTAGCGGTAGGGGGTGAGCAGTTCTTC
TRBJ1-5 TRBV25-1 . . CASSPHRADSNQPQHF TGTGCCAGCAGTCCACACAGGGCAGATAGCAATCAGCCCCAGCATTTT
TRBJ1-2 TRBV5-5 once TRBD1 CASNAQGQPLYGYTF TGTGCCAGCAATGCGCAGGGACAGCCGCTCTATGGCTACACCTTC
TRBJ2-5 TRBV5-4 . TRBD1 CASSWDSTQETQYF TGTGCCAGCAGCTGGGACAGTACCCAAGAGACCCAGTACTTC
TRBJ1-4 TRBV18 . . CASSLQGHDEKLFF TGTGCCAGCTCACTGCAGGGGCACGATGAAAAACTGTTTTTT
TRBJ2-3 TRBV7-2 . TRBD2 CASSLSGGASGPDTQYF TGTGCCAGCAGCTTGTCGGGGGGGGCTAGCGGTCCAGATACGCAGTATTTT
TRBJ1-2 TRBV30 . . CAWSDRVYGYTF TGTGCCTGGAGTGACAGGGTCTATGGCTACACCTTC
TRBJ1-1 TRBV4-3 . . CASSQGQVEYTEAFF TGCGCCAGCAGCCAAGGGCAGGTCGAGTACACTGAAGCTTTCTTT
TRBJ1-5 TRBV29-1 . . CSVILGEGSNQPQHF TGCAGCGTCATTCTGGGGGAGGGTAGCAATCAGCCCCAGCATTTT
TRBJ1-2 TRBV5-1 . . CASSLEGGRRGYTF TGCGCCAGCAGCCTCGAGGGGGGGCGGCGAGGCTACACCTTC
TRBJ2-3 TRBV7-2 . TRBD2 CASSLGLAGDTQYF TGTGCCAGCAGCTTAGGACTAGCGGGGGATACGCAGTATTTT
TRBJ1-2 TRBV15 few TRBD1 CATSSRVTGDGYTF TGTGCCACCAGCAGCCGGGTGACAGGGGACGGCTACACCTTC
TRBJ2-7 TRBV4-3 . TRBD1 CASSQELLNRGYEQYF TGCGCCAGCAGCCAAGAGCTCCTAAACAGGGGCTACGAGCAGTACTTC
TRBJ2-7 TRBV11-3 . . CASTRSGQRAYEQYF TGTGCCAGCACCAGGTCAGGACAGAGAGCCTACGAGCAGTACTTC
TRBJ2-5 TRBV19 . . CASSSVGETQYF TGTGCCAGTAGTTCCGTTGGCGAGACCCAGTACTTC
TRBJ1-4 TRBV2 . TRBD1 CASSPGQTTNEKLFF TGTGCCAGCAGCCCGGGACAGACAACTAATGAAAAACTGTTTTTT
TRBJ1-5 TRBV7-2 . TRBD1 CASSWDRGNQPQHF TGTGCCAGCAGCTGGGACAGGGGAAATCAGCCCCAGCATTTT
TRBJ1-5 TRBV30 . TRBD1 CAWSASSGGASNQPQHF TGTGCCTGGAGCGCATCTTCAGGGGGCGCGAGCAATCAGCCCCAGCATTTT
TRBJ1-1 TRBV11-2 . TRBD1 CASSPSPTGGIGAFF TGTGCCAGCAGCCCTAGCCCCACAGGGGGGATAGGTGCTTTCTTT
TRBJ1-5 TRBV7-2 . . CASSLGTGFQPQHF TGTGCCAGCAGCTTGGGCACAGGGTTCCAGCCCCAGCATTTT
TRBJ1-2 TRBV12-3/TRBV12-4 . . CASSLWGGNGYTF TGTGCCAGCAGTTTATGGGGCGGGAATGGCTACACCTTC
TRBJ1-3 TRBV5-6 . . CASSLILPRRSGNTIYF TGTGCCAGCAGCTTGATCCTTCCCCGGCGGTCTGGAAACACCATATATTTT
TRBJ2-1 TRBV18 . . CASSPLAGWGDEQFF TGTGCCAGCTCCCCTCTTGCGGGCTGGGGGGATGAGCAGTTCTTC